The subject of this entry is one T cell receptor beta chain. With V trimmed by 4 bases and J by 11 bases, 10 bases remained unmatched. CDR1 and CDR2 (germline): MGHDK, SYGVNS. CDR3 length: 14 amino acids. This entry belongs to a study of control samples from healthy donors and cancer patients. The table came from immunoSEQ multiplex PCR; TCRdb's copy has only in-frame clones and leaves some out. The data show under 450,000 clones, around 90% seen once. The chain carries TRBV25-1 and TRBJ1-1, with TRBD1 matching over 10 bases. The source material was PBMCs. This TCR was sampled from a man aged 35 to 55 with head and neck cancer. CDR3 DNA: TGTGCCAGCAGTGGGGGAGACAGGGGGCAGGAGGCTTTCTTT. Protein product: CASSGGDRGQEAFF. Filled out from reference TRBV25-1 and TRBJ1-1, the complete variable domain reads EADIYQTPRYLVIGTGKKITLECSQTMGHDKMYWYQQDPGMELHLIHYSYGVNSTEKGDLSSESTVSRIRTEHFPLTLESARPSHTSQYLCASSGGDRGQEAFFGQGTRLTVV.